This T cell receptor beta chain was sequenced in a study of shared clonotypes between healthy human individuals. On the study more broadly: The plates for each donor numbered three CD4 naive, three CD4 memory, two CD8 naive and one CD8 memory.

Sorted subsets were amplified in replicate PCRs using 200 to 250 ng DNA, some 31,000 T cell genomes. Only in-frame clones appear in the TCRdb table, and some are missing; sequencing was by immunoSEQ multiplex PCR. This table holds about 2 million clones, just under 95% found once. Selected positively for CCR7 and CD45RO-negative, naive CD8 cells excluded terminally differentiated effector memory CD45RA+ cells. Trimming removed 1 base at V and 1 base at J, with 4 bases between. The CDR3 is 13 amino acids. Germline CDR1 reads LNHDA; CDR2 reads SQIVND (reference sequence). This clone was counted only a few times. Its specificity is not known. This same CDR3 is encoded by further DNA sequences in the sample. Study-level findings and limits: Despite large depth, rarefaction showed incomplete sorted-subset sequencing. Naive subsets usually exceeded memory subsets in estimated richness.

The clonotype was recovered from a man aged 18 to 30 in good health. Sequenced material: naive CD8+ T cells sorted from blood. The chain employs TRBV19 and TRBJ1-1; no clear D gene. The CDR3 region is CASSIAENTEAFF. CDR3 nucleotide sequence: TGTGCCAGTAGTATAGCAGAGAACACTGAAGCTTTCTTT. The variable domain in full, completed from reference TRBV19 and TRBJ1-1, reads DGGITQSPKYLFRKEGQNVTLSCEQNLNHDAMYWYRQDPGQGLRLIYYSQIVNDFQKGDIAEGYSVSREKKESFPLTVTSAQKNPTAFYLCASSIAENTEAFFGQGTRLTVV.